The next 28 T cell receptor beta chains were all read from a single sample in a study of vaccination and CD4 T cells after COVID-19. The antigens these receptors bind are not known. Treatment denoted: approximately nine-day PBMC culture with coronavirus spike peptide pools or control peptides (ViraFEST assay). Cultured CD4+ T cells had their DNA profiled by the Oncomine TCR Beta short-read assay. TCRdb used MiXCR to reprocess the PCR reads, holding one entry per CDR3 protein. The data show roughly 7,400 distinct CDR3 sequences, 50% to 65% seen once. Sequenced: CD4+ T cells from blood, cultured in vitro. The source is a human donor who had recovered from COVID-19.

This clonotype occurred a few times. The chain has TRBV7-6 and TRBJ1-4; 10 bases map to TRBD1. Looked up from germline, CDR1 is SGHVS and CDR2 is FNYEAQ. J gave up 7 bases and V 0 bases, and 2 bases lay outside the gene matches. The CDR3 is 15 residues long. For the CDR3, the DNA is TGTGCCAGCAGCTTAGCGGGGACAGGGGCTGAAAAACTGTTTTTT. It encodes CASSLAGTGAEKLFF.

The rearrangement joins TRBV18 to TRBJ1-1, with 7 positions matching TRBD1. The V and J ends lost 6 bases and 4 bases, in that order; junction bases with no gene match: 8. Germline CDR1 reads KGHSH; CDR2 reads LQKENI. The CDR3 consists of 14 residues. CDR3 bases: TGTGCCAGCTCGTTCGGACAGGCCCCCACTGAAGCTTTCTTT. Translating it yields CASSFGQAPTEAFF.

The table lists this clonotype with a few counts. J is TRBJ2-7 and V is TRBV6-5; D gene unclear. Germline CDR1 is MNHEY and CDR2 is SVGAGI. V gave up 3 bases and J gave up 0 bases, with 9 bases separating them. The CDR3 contains 14 residues. The CDR3 here is CASSYSDNSYEQYF. The CDR3 DNA is TGTGCCAGCAGTTATTCCGACAACTCCTACGAGCAGTACTTC.

The rearrangement uses TRBV27 and TRBJ2-7; 11 bases line up with TRBD1. CDR3 length equals 14 residues. From germline, CDR1 is MNHEY and CDR2 SMNVEV (reference sequence). Germline trimming cut 5 bases from V and 6 bases from J; bases unmatched to any gene: 6. The CDR3 nucleotides are TGTGCCAGCAGTCCGTGGACAGGGGGCCGCGAGCAGTACTTC. Protein product: CASSPWTGGREQYF.

The V gene is TRBV7-8, the J gene TRBJ1-1; TRBD1 matches at 7 bases. This CDR3 contains 14 residues. The junction had 7 bases not matched to a gene; V was cut back by 5 bases and J by 4 bases. Per the germline V gene, CDR1 is SGHVS and CDR2 is FQNEAQ. CDR3: CASSARQGRTEAFF. In nucleotides, the CDR3 is TGTGCCAGCAGCGCTCGACAGGGCCGCACTGAAGCTTTCTTT. Drawing the rest from reference TRBV7-8 and TRBJ1-1, the complete variable domain is GAGVSQSPRYKVAKRGQDVALRCDPISGHVSLFWYQQALGQGPEFLTYFQNEAQLDKSGLPSDRFFAERPEGSVSTLKIQRTQQEDSAVYLCASSARQGRTEAFFGQGTRLTVV.

The chain uses TRBV7-8 and TRBJ1-4; the D gene is possibly TRBD1 (6 bases). CDR1 is SGHVS, CDR2 FQNEAQ, per germline. The CDR3 runs to 14 residues. The V end lost 8 bases, the J end lost 8 bases, and 18 bases lay between the germline ends. The CDR3 DNA is TGTGCCAGCCCCAGAGGGGGGTCATTCGAAAAACTGTTTTTT. The encoded protein is CASPRGGSFEKLFF.

The CDR3 sequence: CSASDRDHEQYF. The CDR3 region has the DNA TGCAGTGCTTCGGACAGGGACCACGAGCAGTACTTC. V is TRBV20-1 and J is TRBJ2-7; 8 bases agree with TRBD1. This CDR3 has 12 residues. Trimming at V came to 5 bases and at J to 5 bases, leaving 5 bases not matched to a gene. CDR1 is DFQATT, CDR2 SNEGSKA, per germline (reference sequence).

The chain couples TRBV7-2 to TRBJ1-1; tentatively, D is TRBD1 (6 bases). With 4 bases removed from V and 1 base from J, the gap between germline ends came to 13 bases. CDR1 and CDR2 (germline): SGHTA, FQGNSA. The CDR3 has 15 residues. The CDR3 nucleotides are TGTGCCAGCAGCTCAGGCCAGGGGTCGAACACTGAAGCTTTCTTT. This codes for CASSSGQGSNTEAFF. Based on the CDR3 plus reference TRBV7-2 and TRBJ1-1, the full variable domain is GAGVSQSPSNKVTEKGKDVELRCDPISGHTALYWYRQSLGQGLEFLIYFQGNSAPDKSGLPSDRFSAERTGGSVSTLTIQRTQQEDSAVYLCASSSGQGSNTEAFFGQGTRLTVV.

This clonotype was found a few times. The V call is TRBV2, the J call TRBJ1-2, with D unclear. V gave up 10 bases and J gave up 4 bases, with 19 bases separating them. The CDR3 totals 14 residues. Germline CDR1 is SNHLY and CDR2 is FYNNEI. CDR3 nucleotides: TGTGCCACCGAGGAACTGATAGGGAGCTATGGCTACACCTTC. Translating it yields CATEELIGSYGYTF.

This clonotype was found a few times. This rearrangement joins TRBV6-2 or TRBV6-3 to TRBJ1-1; D not certain. V lost 2 bases and J 10 bases, leaving 8 bases between the germline ends. The CDR3 consists of 11 residues. CDR1 and CDR2 from the germline V gene are MNHEY and SVGEGT. The CDR3 nucleotides are TGTGCCAGCAGTTACAGTCGGAGAGCTTTCTTT. Protein product: CASSYSRRAFF.

This chain joins TRBV7-2 and TRBJ2-7; 9 bases line up with TRBD2. The J segment lost 2 bases and the V segment lost 1 base, leaving 6 bases of the junction unmatched. The germline V gene encodes CDR1 SGHTA and CDR2 FQGNSA. The CDR3 covers 16 residues. The CDR3, as DNA: TGTGCCAGCAGCTTAGGGGGAGCGGGAGGCCCCTACGAGCAGTACTTC. Translated: CASSLGGAGGPYEQYF. The full variable domain, its missing parts supplied by reference TRBV7-2 and TRBJ2-7, is GAGVSQSPSNKVTEKGKDVELRCDPISGHTALYWYRQSLGQGLEFLIYFQGNSAPDKSGLPSDRFSAERTGGSVSTLTIQRTQQEDSAVYLCASSLGGAGGPYEQYFGPGTRLTVT.

This rearrangement joins TRBV6-1 to TRBJ1-1, with a possible D match to TRBD1 (5 bases). V dropped 6 bases and J dropped 1 base, with 6 bases sitting between them. The CDR3 runs to 12 residues. Germline V gene lookup returns CDR1 MNHNS and CDR2 SASEGT. CDR3 sequence (DNA): TGTGCCAGCAGGACAGCGAACACTGAAGCTTTCTTT. Protein: CASRTANTEAFF.

V usage is TRBV6-5 and J usage is TRBJ1-3; D may be TRBD1 (5 bases). In germline, CDR1 is MNHEY, CDR2 SVGAGI. V was trimmed by 2 bases and J by 0 bases, leaving 8 bases between them. There are 15 residues in the CDR3. CDR3 in amino acids: CASSYNGHSGNTIYF. The CDR3 region has the DNA TGTGCCAGCAGTTACAACGGACACTCTGGAAACACCATATATTTT.

V is TRBV19 and J is TRBJ1-4; D is uncertain. V gave up 7 bases and J gave up 5 bases, with 14 bases separating them. The germline gives CDR1 LNHDA, CDR2 SQIVND (reference sequence). The CDR3 runs to 14 residues. CDR3 DNA sequence: TGTGCCAGTAAAACCCGGACGAAGAATGAAAAACTGTTTTTT. Protein sequence: CASKTRTKNEKLFF. Filled out from reference TRBV19 and TRBJ1-4, the complete variable domain reads DGGITQSPKYLFRKEGQNVTLSCEQNLNHDAMYWYRQDPGQGLRLIYYSQIVNDFQKGDIAEGYSVSREKKESFPLTVTSAQKNPTAFYLCASKTRTKNEKLFFGSGTQLSVL.

By share, this clonotype counts as large. The chain is built from TRBV6-1 and TRBJ2-3, with D possibly matching TRBD2 (6 bases). Germline V lookup: CDR1 MNHNS, CDR2 SASEGT. The CDR3 runs 14 residues. The germline V and J ends were trimmed by 6 bases and 2 bases, with 12 bases remaining between them. The CDR3 spells CASSAAGNTDTQYF. For the CDR3, the DNA is TGTGCCAGCAGCGCCGCGGGGAACACAGATACGCAGTATTTT.

This clonotype was seen only a few times. The V and J genes are TRBV27 and TRBJ2-6; D ambiguous. Germline V CDR1 and CDR2: MNHEY, SMNVEV (reference sequence). Trimming took off 8 bases at V and 0 bases at J, with 23 bases between the two ends. The length of the CDR3 is 19 residues. The CDR3 region has the DNA TGTGCCAGCCCCCCAGTGGGTGTTTTCCTAACCTCTGGGGCCAACGTCCTGACTTTC. It codes for CASPPVGVFLTSGANVLTF.

This clonotype occurred a few times. The chain links TRBV7-3 to TRBJ2-7; 9 nucleotides match TRBD2. This CDR3 is built from 18 residues. The V segment lost 0 bases and the J segment 4 bases; nucleotides outside the gene matches: 13. CDR1 is SGHTA, CDR2 FQGTGA, per germline. CDR3 coding DNA: TGTGCCAGCAGCTTAACCGCCCGGTGGAGCGGGAGGTCATACGAGCAGTACTTC. Amino acid sequence: CASSLTARWSGRSYEQYF.

The chain is built from TRBV4-1 and TRBJ2-1; tentatively, D is TRBD2 (6 bases). V gave up 6 bases and J gave up 7 bases, with 13 bases separating them. The germline gives CDR1 MGHRA, CDR2 YSYEKL. The CDR3 length is 13 residues. In DNA form, the CDR3 reads TGCGCCAGCAGTTTGCGCGGGGCAAATGAGCAGTTCTTC. Its protein is CASSLRGANEQFF.

The count of this clonotype is one. This sequence joins TRBV12-3 or TRBV12-4 and TRBJ1-2; D unresolved. The V and J ends lost 1 base and 4 bases respectively, with 10 bases between them. This CDR3 has 14 amino acids. CDR3: CASSLGAASYGYTF. The CDR3 nucleotides are TGTGCCAGCAGTTTAGGGGCGGCTTCCTATGGCTACACCTTC.

J is TRBJ1-1 and V is TRBV5-4, with D possibly matching TRBD1 (5 bases). Germline loops: CDR1 SGHNT, CDR2 YYREEE (reference sequence). The CDR3 has 12 residues. Between the trimmed V and J ends, which lost 3 bases and 4 bases, there was a span of 7 bases. Here the CDR3 reads CASSSGPTEAFF. CDR3 nucleotide sequence: TGTGCCAGCAGCTCGGGACCCACTGAAGCTTTCTTT.

This chain connects TRBV5-1 to TRBJ2-3, with 7 bases lining up with TRBD1. CDR1 and CDR2 from the germline V gene are SGHRS and YFSETQ. The V and J ends lost 4 bases and 0 bases, in that order; junction bases with no gene match: 5. The CDR3 runs to 15 residues. The CDR3 DNA follows: TGCGCCAGCAGCCCAACAGGGGTTAGCACAGATACGCAGTATTTT. Its translation is CASSPTGVSTDTQYF.

The V gene is TRBV6-2 or TRBV6-3, the J gene TRBJ2-1, with 10 bases matching TRBD2. Germline values: CDR1 MNHEY, CDR2 SVGEGT. J lost 2 bases, V lost 7 bases, and 5 bases had no gene match. This CDR3 comprises 15 residues. The CDR3 region has the DNA TGTGCCAGCACTGGGACTAGCGATACCTACAATGAGCAGTTCTTC. Amino acid sequence: CASTGTSDTYNEQFF.

This clonotype has just a few counts. J is TRBJ1-2 and V is TRBV12-3 or TRBV12-4, with a possible D match to TRBD1 (5 bases). CDR3 length equals 13 residues. The ends were cut back, 3 bases at V and 6 bases at J, with 11 bases in the middle. CDR3 amino acids: CASSFDGGNGYTF. In DNA, the CDR3 is TGTGCCAGCAGTTTTGACGGGGGGAATGGCTACACCTTC.

V gene TRBV7-2 combines with J gene TRBJ2-5; possibly TRBD2 for D (5 bases). The CDR3 runs 13 residues. V was cut by 3 bases and J by 1 base, with 6 bases left in between. Germline CDR1 is SGHTA and CDR2 is FQGNSA. The CDR3 DNA is TGTGCCAGCAGCTTGGACTCCCAAGAGACCCAGTACTTC. It encodes CASSLDSQETQYF. Together with reference TRBV7-2 and TRBJ2-5, the CDR3 gives the full variable domain: GAGVSQSPSNKVTEKGKDVELRCDPISGHTALYWYRQSLGQGLEFLIYFQGNSAPDKSGLPSDRFSAERTGGSVSTLTIQRTQQEDSAVYLCASSLDSQETQYFGPGTRLLVL.

This clonotype has just a few counts. This chain joins TRBV6-2 or TRBV6-3 and TRBJ2-2; D is perhaps TRBD1 (5 bases). The CDR3 is 16 amino acids. Germline CDR1 and CDR2: MNHEY and SVGEGT. V shed 4 bases and J shed 0 bases, with 12 bases lying between them. CDR3 protein: CASSWAGPPNTGELFF. The CDR3 DNA reads as TGTGCCAGCAGTTGGGCAGGGCCCCCGAACACCGGGGAGCTGTTTTTT.

V and J are TRBV7-2 and TRBJ2-3; TRBD2 aligns across 7 bases. The CDR3 has 12 residues. Germline V gives CDR1 SGHTA, CDR2 FQGNSA. Unmatched junction bases numbered 2, after V lost 5 bases and J lost 6 bases. The CDR3 DNA follows: TGTGCCAGCAGCAACGGGGGGGATACGCAGTATTTT. Translated: CASSNGGDTQYF.

This clonotype was detected only once. Its ends do not fully match the called genes, so a read error is possible. This chain joins TRBV7-7 and TRBJ2-1; the D gene is possibly TRBD1 (5 bases). The germline gives CDR1 SSHAT, CDR2 FNYEAQ (reference sequence). The CDR3 spans 15 residues. The DNA for the CDR3 is TGTGCTAGCAGCTCAGGGCCGAGCTCCTACAATGAGCAGTTCTTC. Amino acids: CASSSGPSSYNEQFF.

In DNA form, the CDR3 reads TGTGCCAGTAGGGGAAGCGGGAGAGCCTTCACAGATACGCAGTATTTT. The encoded protein is CASRGSGRAFTDTQYF. The chain combines TRBV19 with TRBJ2-3; 8 bases are a match to TRBD2. In germline, CDR1 is LNHDA, CDR2 SQIVND (reference sequence). The CDR3 length is 16 residues. Trimming cost V 6 bases and J 2 bases; bases outside gene matches: 10.